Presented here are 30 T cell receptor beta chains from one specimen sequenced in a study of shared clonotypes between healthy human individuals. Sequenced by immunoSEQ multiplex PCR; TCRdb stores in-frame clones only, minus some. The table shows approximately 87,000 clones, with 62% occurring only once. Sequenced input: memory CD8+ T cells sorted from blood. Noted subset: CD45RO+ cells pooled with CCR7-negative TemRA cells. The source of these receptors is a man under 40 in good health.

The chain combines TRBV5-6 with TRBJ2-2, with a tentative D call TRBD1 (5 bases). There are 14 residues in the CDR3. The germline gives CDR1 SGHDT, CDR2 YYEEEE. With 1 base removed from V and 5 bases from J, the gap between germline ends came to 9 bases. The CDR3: CASSLTGLTGELFF. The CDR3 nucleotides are TGTGCCAGCAGCTTGACAGGATTAACCGGGGAGCTGTTTTTT.

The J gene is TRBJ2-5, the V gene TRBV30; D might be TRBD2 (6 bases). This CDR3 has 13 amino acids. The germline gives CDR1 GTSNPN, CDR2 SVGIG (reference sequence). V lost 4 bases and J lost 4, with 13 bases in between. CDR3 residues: CAWTGDHGETQYF. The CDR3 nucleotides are TGTGCCTGGACGGGGGACCACGGAGAGACCCAGTACTTC.

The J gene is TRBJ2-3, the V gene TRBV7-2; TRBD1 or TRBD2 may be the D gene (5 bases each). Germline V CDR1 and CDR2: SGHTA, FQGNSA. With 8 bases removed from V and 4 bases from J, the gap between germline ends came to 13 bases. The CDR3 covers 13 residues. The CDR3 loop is CASATVGADTQYF. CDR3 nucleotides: TGTGCCAGCGCAACGGTGGGGGCAGATACGCAGTATTTT.

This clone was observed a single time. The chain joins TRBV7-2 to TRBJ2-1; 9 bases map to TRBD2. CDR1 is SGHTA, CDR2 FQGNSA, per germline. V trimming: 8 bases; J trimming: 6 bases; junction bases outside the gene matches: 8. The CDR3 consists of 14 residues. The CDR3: CASEIAGVSNEQFF. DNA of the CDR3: TGTGCCAGCGAAATAGCGGGAGTTAGCAATGAGCAGTTCTTC. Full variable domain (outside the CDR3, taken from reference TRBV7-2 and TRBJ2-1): GAGVSQSPSNKVTEKGKDVELRCDPISGHTALYWYRQSLGQGLEFLIYFQGNSAPDKSGLPSDRFSAERTGGSVSTLTIQRTQQEDSAVYLCASEIAGVSNEQFFGPGTRLTVL.

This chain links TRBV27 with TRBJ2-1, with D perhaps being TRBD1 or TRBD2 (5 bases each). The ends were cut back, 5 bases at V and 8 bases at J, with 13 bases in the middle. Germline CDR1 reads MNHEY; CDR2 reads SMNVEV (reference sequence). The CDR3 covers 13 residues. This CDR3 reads CASSTVGRYEQFF. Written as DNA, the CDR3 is TGTGCCAGCAGTACAGTGGGACGGTATGAGCAGTTCTTC.

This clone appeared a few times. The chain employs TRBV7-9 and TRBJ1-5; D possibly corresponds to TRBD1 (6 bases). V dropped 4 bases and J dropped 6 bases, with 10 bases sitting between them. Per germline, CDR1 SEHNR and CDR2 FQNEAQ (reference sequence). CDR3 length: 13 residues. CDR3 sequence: CASSSGVIQPQHF. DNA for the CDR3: TGTGCCAGCAGCTCAGGGGTGATTCAGCCCCAGCATTTT.

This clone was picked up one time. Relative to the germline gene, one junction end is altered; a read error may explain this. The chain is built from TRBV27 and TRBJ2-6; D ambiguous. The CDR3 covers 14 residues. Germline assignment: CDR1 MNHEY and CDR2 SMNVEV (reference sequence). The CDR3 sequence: CVSTPYSGANVLTF. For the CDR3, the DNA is TGTGTCAGCACCCCATACTCTGGGGCCAACGTCCTGACTTTC. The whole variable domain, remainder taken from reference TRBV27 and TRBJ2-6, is EAQVTQNPRYLITVTGKKLTVTCSQNMNHEYMSWYRQDPGLGLRQIYYSMNVEVTDKGDVPEGYKVSRKEKRNFPLILESPSPNQTSLYFCVSTPYSGANVLTFGAGSRLTVL.

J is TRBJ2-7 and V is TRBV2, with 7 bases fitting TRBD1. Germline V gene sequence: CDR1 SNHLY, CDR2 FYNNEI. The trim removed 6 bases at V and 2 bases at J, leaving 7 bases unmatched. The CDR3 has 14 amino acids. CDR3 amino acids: CASRIGQATYEQYF. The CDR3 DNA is TGTGCCAGCAGGATAGGACAGGCGACCTACGAGCAGTACTTC.

The CDR3 nucleotides read TGTGCCTGGAGTTCCACGGGAGCTGGCGATGAGCAGTTCTTC. Protein sequence: CAWSSTGAGDEQFF. J is TRBJ2-1 and V is TRBV30; a possible D gene is TRBD2 (6 bases). Germline V gene sequence: CDR1 GTSNPN, CDR2 SVGIG (reference sequence). The V end lost 2 bases, the J end lost 8 bases, and 16 bases lay between the germline ends. This CDR3 is built from 14 residues.

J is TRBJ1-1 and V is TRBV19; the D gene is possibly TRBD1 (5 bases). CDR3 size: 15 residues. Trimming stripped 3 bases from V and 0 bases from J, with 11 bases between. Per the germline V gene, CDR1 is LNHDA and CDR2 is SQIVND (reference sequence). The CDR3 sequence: CASSIGLGLNTEAFF. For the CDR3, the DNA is TGTGCCAGTAGTATTGGTCTGGGGCTGAACACTGAAGCTTTCTTT. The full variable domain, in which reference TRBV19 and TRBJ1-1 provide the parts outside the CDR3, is DGGITQSPKYLFRKEGQNVTLSCEQNLNHDAMYWYRQDPGQGLRLIYYSQIVNDFQKGDIAEGYSVSREKKESFPLTVTSAQKNPTAFYLCASSIGLGLNTEAFFGQGTRLTVV.

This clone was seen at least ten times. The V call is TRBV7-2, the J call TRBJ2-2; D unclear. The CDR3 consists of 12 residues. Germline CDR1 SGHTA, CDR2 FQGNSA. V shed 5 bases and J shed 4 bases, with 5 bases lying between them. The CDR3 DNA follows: TGTGCCAGCAGCCCGAGCACCGGGGAGCTGTTTTTT. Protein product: CASSPSTGELFF.

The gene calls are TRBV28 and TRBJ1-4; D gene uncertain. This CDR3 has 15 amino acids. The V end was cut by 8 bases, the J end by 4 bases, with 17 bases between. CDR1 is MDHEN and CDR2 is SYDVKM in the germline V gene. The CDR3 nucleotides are TGTGCCAGCTCCACGCGGGCGGGGTTTAATGAAAAACTGTTTTTT. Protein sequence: CASSTRAGFNEKLFF.

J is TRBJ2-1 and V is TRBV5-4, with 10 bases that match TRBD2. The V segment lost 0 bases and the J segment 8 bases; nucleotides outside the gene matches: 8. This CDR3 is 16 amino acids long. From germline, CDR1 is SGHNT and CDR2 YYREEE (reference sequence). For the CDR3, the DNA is TGTGCCAGCAGCTTGGACCGGGGACTAGCGTGGCATGAGCAGTTCTTC. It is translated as CASSLDRGLAWHEQFF.

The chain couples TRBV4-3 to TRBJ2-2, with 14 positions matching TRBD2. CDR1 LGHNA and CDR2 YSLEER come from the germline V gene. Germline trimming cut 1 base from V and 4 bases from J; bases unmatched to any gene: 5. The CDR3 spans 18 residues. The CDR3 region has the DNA TGCGCCAGCAGCCAAGTTTCGACTAGCGGGAGGGCCACCGGGGAGCTGTTTTTT. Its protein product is CASSQVSTSGRATGELFF.

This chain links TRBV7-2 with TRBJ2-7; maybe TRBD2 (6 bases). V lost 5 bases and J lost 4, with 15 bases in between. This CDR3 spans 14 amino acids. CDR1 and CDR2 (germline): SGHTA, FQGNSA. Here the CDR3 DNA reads TGTGCCAGCAGCGTAGGCAGACGGGGGTACGAGCAGTACTTC. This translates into CASSVGRRGYEQYF.

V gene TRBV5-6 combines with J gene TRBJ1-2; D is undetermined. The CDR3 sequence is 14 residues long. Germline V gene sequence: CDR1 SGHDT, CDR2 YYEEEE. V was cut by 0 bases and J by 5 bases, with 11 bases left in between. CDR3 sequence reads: CASSLGGVVYGYTF. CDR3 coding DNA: TGTGCCAGCAGCTTGGGCGGGGTTGTGTATGGCTACACCTTC.

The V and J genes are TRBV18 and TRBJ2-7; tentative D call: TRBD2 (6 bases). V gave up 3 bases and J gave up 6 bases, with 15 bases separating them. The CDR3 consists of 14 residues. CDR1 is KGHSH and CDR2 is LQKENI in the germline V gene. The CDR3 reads CASSPRDWSREQYF. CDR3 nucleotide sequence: TGTGCCAGCTCACCCCGGGACTGGTCTCGCGAGCAGTACTTC.

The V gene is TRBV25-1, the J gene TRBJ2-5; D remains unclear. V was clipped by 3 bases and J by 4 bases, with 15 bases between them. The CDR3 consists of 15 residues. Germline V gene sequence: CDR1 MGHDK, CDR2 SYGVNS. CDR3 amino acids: CASSENLVAPETQYF. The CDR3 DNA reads TGTGCCAGCAGTGAGAATCTTGTCGCCCCAGAGACCCAGTACTTC. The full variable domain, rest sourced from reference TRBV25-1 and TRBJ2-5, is EADIYQTPRYLVIGTGKKITLECSQTMGHDKMYWYQQDPGMELHLIHYSYGVNSTEKGDLSSESTVSRIRTEHFPLTLESARPSHTSQYLCASSENLVAPETQYFGPGTRLLVL.

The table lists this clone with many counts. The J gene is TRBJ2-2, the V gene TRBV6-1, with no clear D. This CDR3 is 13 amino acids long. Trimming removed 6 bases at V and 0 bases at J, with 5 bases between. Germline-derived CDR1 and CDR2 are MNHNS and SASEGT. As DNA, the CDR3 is TGTGCCAGCAGGGTCTCGAACACCGGGGAGCTGTTTTTT. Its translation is CASRVSNTGELFF.

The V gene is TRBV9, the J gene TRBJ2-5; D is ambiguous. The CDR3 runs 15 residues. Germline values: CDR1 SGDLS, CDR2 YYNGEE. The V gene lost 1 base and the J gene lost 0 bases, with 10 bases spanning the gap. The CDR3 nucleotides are TGTGCCAGCAGCGTATATGGGTTGGACCAAGAGACCCAGTACTTC. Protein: CASSVYGLDQETQYF. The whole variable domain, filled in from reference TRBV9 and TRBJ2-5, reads DSGVTQTPKHLITATGQRVTLRCSPRSGDLSVYWYQQSLDQGLQFLIQYYNGEERAKGNILERFSAQQFPDLHSELNLSSLELGDSALYFCASSVYGLDQETQYFGPGTRLLVL.

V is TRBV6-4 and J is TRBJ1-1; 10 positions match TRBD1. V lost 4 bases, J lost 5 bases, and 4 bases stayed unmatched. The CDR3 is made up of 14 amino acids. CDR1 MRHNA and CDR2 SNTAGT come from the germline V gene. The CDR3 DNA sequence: TGTGCCAGCAGTGCCGGACAGGGGGTAACTGAAGCTTTCTTT. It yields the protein CASSAGQGVTEAFF.

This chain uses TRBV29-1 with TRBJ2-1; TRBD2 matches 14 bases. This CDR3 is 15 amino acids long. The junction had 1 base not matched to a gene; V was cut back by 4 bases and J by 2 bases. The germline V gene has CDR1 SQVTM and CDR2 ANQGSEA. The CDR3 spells CSVGGLAGAYNEQFF. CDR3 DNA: TGCAGCGTTGGGGGACTAGCGGGAGCCTACAATGAGCAGTTCTTC.

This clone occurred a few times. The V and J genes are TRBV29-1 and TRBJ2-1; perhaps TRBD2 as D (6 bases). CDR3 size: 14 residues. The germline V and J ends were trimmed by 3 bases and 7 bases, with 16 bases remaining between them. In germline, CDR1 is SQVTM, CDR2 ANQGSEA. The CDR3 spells CSVESHWGRNEQFF. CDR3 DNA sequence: TGCAGCGTTGAGAGTCATTGGGGGAGGAATGAGCAGTTCTTC.

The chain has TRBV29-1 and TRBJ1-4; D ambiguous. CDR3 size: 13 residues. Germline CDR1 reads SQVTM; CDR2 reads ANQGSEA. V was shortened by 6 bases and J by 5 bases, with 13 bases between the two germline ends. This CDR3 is CSVTGEINEKLFF. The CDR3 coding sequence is TGCAGCGTGACCGGTGAGATAAATGAAAAACTGTTTTTT.

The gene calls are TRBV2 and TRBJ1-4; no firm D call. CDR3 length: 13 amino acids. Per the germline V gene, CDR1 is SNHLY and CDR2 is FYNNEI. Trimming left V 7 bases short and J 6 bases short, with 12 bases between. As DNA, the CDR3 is TGTGCCAGCATTGGACGGATGGATGAAAAACTGTTTTTT. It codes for CASIGRMDEKLFF.

CDR3 region: CASNLGTGYNEQFF. CDR3 nucleotides: TGTGCCAGCAACCTCGGGACAGGATACAATGAGCAGTTCTTC. The genes are TRBV27 and TRBJ2-1; 8 bases match TRBD1. CDR1 is MNHEY, CDR2 SMNVEV, per germline (reference sequence). With 7 bases clipped from V and 4 bases from J, the junction kept 6 bases outside the gene matches. This CDR3 contains 14 residues.

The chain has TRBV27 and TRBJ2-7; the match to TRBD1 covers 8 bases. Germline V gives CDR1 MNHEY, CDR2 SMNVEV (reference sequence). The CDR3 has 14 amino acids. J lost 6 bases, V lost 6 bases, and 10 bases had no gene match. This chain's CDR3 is CASRHTGGLGEQYF. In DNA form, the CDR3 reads TGTGCCAGCAGGCACACAGGGGGTTTGGGCGAGCAGTACTTC.

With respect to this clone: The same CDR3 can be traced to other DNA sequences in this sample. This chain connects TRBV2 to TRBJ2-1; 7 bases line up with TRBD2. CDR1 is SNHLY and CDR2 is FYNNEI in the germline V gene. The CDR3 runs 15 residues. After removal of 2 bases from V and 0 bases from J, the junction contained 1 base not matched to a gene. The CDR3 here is CASSEQRDSYNEQFF. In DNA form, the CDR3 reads TGTGCCAGCAGTGAACAGCGGGACTCCTACAATGAGCAGTTCTTC. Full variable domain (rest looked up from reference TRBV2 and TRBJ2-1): EPEVTQTPSHQVTQMGQEVILRCVPISNHLYFYWYRQILGQKVEFLVSFYNNEISEKSEIFDDQFSVERPDGSNFTLKIRSTKLEDSAMYFCASSEQRDSYNEQFFGPGTRLTVL.

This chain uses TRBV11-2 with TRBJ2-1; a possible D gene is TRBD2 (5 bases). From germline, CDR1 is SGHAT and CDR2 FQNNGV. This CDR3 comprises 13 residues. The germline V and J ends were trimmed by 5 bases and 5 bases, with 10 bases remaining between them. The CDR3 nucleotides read TGTGCCAGCAGCCCGGTGGGAGACAATGAGCAGTTCTTC. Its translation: CASSPVGDNEQFF.

The CDR3 coding sequence is TGTGCCGTAACAGGGAGAGGAGACACTGAAGCTTTCTTT. This codes for CAVTGRGDTEAFF. The gene calls are TRBV10-3 and TRBJ1-1, with D maybe TRBD1 (6 bases). CDR1 is ENHRY, CDR2 SYGVKD, per germline. The CDR3 is 13 residues long. Trimming cost V 11 bases and J 3 bases, with 16 bases left between them.